This entry lists 9 T cell receptor beta chains sequenced from one sample in a study of blood T cells in healthy people across ages. Alongside a J-beta primer mix, a sample-barcoded 5' primer served in a second PCR lasting about 7 to 11 cycles. One entry per CDR3 protein results from TCRdb running MiXCR on the 5' RACE reads. The sample yields about 2 million distinct CDR3 sequences, roughly 52% seen once. The sequencing input was blood. All receptors come from a woman aged 40 to 49 in good health.

This chain connects TRBV29-1 to TRBJ1-1, with no clear D. The CDR3 extends over 11 amino acids. Germline V gene sequence: CDR1 SQVTM, CDR2 ANQGSEA. Trimming stripped 6 bases from V and 3 bases from J, with 8 bases between. The CDR3: CSVWTYTEAFF. In nucleotides, the CDR3 is TGCAGCGTCTGGACCTACACTGAAGCTTTCTTT.

The chain links TRBV6-1 to TRBJ1-2; D unclear. Deletions cut 0 bases from V and 2 bases from J, with 7 bases between. In germline, CDR1 is MNHNS, CDR2 SASEGT. The CDR3 loop spans 14 amino acids. The CDR3 region has the DNA TGTGCCAGCAGTGAAGCTGTAGCCAACTATGGCTACACCTTC. The encoded protein is CASSEAVANYGYTF.

At least ten counts were recorded for this clonotype. The chain combines TRBV7-2 with TRBJ2-5; 9 bases are shared with TRBD1. The CDR3 runs 15 residues. The J segment lost 9 bases and the V segment lost 5 bases, leaving 13 bases of the junction unmatched. The germline CDR1 and CDR2 sequences are SGHTA and FQGNSA. The CDR3 sequence is CASSRTGTGSEAQYF. Written as DNA, the CDR3 is TGTGCCAGCAGCCGTACCGGGACAGGGTCTGAGGCCCAGTACTTC. Full variable domain (missing parts from reference TRBV7-2 and TRBJ2-5): GAGVSQSPSNKVTEKGKDVELRCDPISGHTALYWYRQSLGQGLEFLIYFQGNSAPDKSGLPSDRFSAERTGGSVSTLTIQRTQQEDSAVYLCASSRTGTGSEAQYFGPGTRLLVL.

The chain combines TRBV6-5 with TRBJ2-5, with 8 bases that match TRBD1. Germline CDR1 reads MNHEY; CDR2 reads SVGAGI. The V gene end was trimmed by 2 bases and the J gene end by 11 bases; junction bases not matched to a gene: 10. CDR3 length equals 14 residues. CDR3 in DNA: TGTGCCAGCAGTTACGGTACAGGGGGTACTGAGCAGTACTTC. Translation: CASSYGTGGTEQYF.

The chain uses TRBV7-2 and TRBJ2-5; TRBD1 matches 8 bases. The CDR3 extends over 16 amino acids. V lost 3 bases, J lost 5 bases, and 11 bases stayed unmatched. Germline lookup yields CDR1 SGHTA and CDR2 FQGNSA. The CDR3 nucleotides read TGTGCCAGCAGCTTCAGTCCCGGGACAGGTTCGGAGACCCAGTACTTC. Encoded protein: CASSFSPGTGSETQYF.

This clonotype was recorded a few times. The chain combines TRBV3-1 with TRBJ1-1; TRBD1 agrees at 7 bases. The V gene's germline CDR1 is LGHDT and CDR2 YNNKEL (reference sequence). This CDR3 has 14 residues. V dropped 1 base and J dropped 6; count of bases not matched to a gene: 5. The CDR3 DNA sequence: TGTGCCAGCAGCCAAGGGACAGGTAAGGCTGAAGCTTTCTTT. Translation gives CASSQGTGKAEAFF.

The rearrangement links TRBV20-1 to TRBJ2-1, with a possible D match to TRBD1 (6 bases). The CDR3 spans 14 residues. The V end was cut by 1 base, the J end by 4 bases, with 11 bases between. CDR1 is DFQATT, CDR2 SNEGSKA, per germline (reference sequence). CDR3 in DNA: TGCAGTGCTAGAGGGTCAGGGGAATACAATGAGCAGTTCTTC. Protein product: CSARGSGEYNEQFF.

The chain links TRBV7-6 to TRBJ1-5; a possible D gene is TRBD1 (6 bases). Germline values: CDR1 SGHVS, CDR2 FNYEAQ. CDR3 length: 16 amino acids. V lost 2 bases to trimming and J lost 2 bases, with 13 bases between them. The CDR3 here is CASSLSQGGGNQPQHF. The CDR3 DNA sequence: TGTGCCAGCAGCTTATCACAGGGAGGTGGCAATCAGCCCCAGCATTTT.

The chain couples TRBV7-2 to TRBJ2-4; 7 bases agree with TRBD1. Per germline, CDR1 SGHTA and CDR2 FQGNSA. J gave up 4 bases and V 5 bases, and 5 bases lay outside the gene matches. CDR3 length: 14 residues. CDR3 in DNA: TGTGCCAGCAGCCGGGACAGCCAGAAAAACATTCAGTACTTC. The encoded protein is CASSRDSQKNIQYF.